The present T cell receptor (beta chain) was sequenced within a study of shared clonotypes between healthy human individuals. Germline V CDR1 and CDR2: SEHNR, FQNEAQ (reference sequence). Trimming cost V 6 bases and J 5 bases, with 16 bases left between them. The CDR3 length is 14 residues. Using immunoSEQ multiplex PCR, the repertoire was profiled, and TCRdb retains in-frame clones only, with some absent. The repertoire includes around 1.1 million clones, around 78% of them detected once, and 0.55% to 0.7% sits in the top ten. Findings of the study overall: What naive subsets generally showed was a larger estimated richness than memory subsets showed. Non-shared clonotypes displayed generation probabilities falling below those of clonotypes present in all four donors. Represented genetic and exposure-history diversity was restricted by having few donors.

About this clone itself: Antigen: not known.

The chain has TRBV7-9 and TRBJ2-5, with D tentatively TRBD1 (5 bases). The specimen was memory CD4+ T cells from PBMCs. The sample's subset: CD45RA-negative fraction. The receptor was derived from a young man in good health. Some clones in this sample may be carry-over from other donors' samples. The CDR3 sequence: CASSSRAYGETQYF. DNA of the CDR3: TGTGCCAGCAGTTCCAGGGCCTACGGGGAGACCCAGTACTTC.